The T cell receptor beta chain described here comes from a study of cytomegalovirus exposure and HLA in healthy donors. Whole-study findings and limits: With further analysis later on, most CMV-associated TCR beta chains appeared HLA-restricted. There were 150 to 200 TCR beta chains listed as cytomegalovirus-associated. Reports indicated that the classifier achieved high specificity and sensitivity in diagnosing cytomegalovirus status. Earlier analysis yielded a pattern in which most TCR beta V segments were productive about 87% or about 30% of the time.

PCR primers comprised 60 Vbeta and 13 Jbeta primers. The method was immunoSEQ multiplex PCR; TCRdb's version includes in-frame clones alone and lacks a portion of them. The sample holds under 150,000 clones, over 75% seen once. Remarks on this clone: Its antigen is still unknown.

Looked up from germline, CDR1 is SGDLS and CDR2 is YYNGEE. There are 14 residues in the CDR3. The J segment lost 4 bases and the V segment lost 4 bases, leaving 7 bases of the junction unmatched. The source material was PBMCs. The chain uses TRBV9 and TRBJ2-7; 8 bases align to TRBD2. This clonotype originated in a male donor in good health and CMV-seronegative. As DNA, the CDR3 is TGTGCCAGCAGCCCGGGCGGGGGGCTTTACGAGCAGTACTTC. Its protein is CASSPGGGLYEQYF.